The text below deals with one TCR beta chain. A few counts support this clonotype. Its antigen has not been determined. No qualities accompany the bases; no much larger clone lies one base away. Compared with germline, V lacks 8 bases and J lacks 5 bases; bases without a gene match: 8. CDR1 and CDR2, looked up from the germline V gene (reference sequence), are SEHNR and FQNEAQ. The CDR3, cysteine through phenylalanine, is 14 amino acids long. The only DNA kept is the CDR3, 42 bases in frame from the first base. The library came from 5' RACE. Sequencer: Illumina HiSeq 2500. A second PCR of about 6 to 12 cycles was run with a J-beta primer mix and a sample-barcoded 5' primer. A template-switch 5' adaptor carrying 12 random nucleotides introduced a unique molecular identifier onto each TCR beta cDNA molecule. Each sample yielded at least 3 million CDR3-containing paired-end reads. The Mint cDNA synthesis kit, primed by a TRBC-specific oligonucleotide, was used to synthesize first-strand cDNA from all RNA. After uracil-DNA glycosylase treatment, a first 18-cycle PCR used universal primers M1SS and BC2_uni_R on all cDNA. As for the authors' bioinformatics: For normalization, 1 million high-quality reads were randomly selected from each sample, with every read carrying a distinct molecular identifier. Instead of being binned into consensus sequences, reads with shared molecular identifiers were discarded. MiTCR, set to a Q25 quality threshold and the strictest error-elimination algorithm, was used for CDR3 identification, clonotype clustering and error correction. Lower-bound total TCR beta diversity was estimated with a nonparametric unseen species model using Euler transformation. Using fastp trimming at Q25 and MiXCR clonotype assembly, TCRdb reanalyzed the public sequencing data and kept in-frame beta chains. CDR3 protein duplicates are merged, each entry listing the most common genes and DNA. TCRdb's processing, not the authors', yielded these V and J calls. The sample yields fewer than 650,000 distinct CDR3 sequences; about 26% were counted once. The ten largest clones represent approximately 3.6% of the sample.

Donors were roughly 40 systemically healthy Caucasian individuals from Russia aged 6 to 90 years. Approximately 11 milliliters of peripheral blood were drawn from each donor into EDTA-treated Vacutainer tubes. Ficoll-Paque density-gradient centrifugation was used to isolate PBMCs, with at least 6 million per sample. Trizol reagent was used to extract total RNA from the PBMCs, yielding at least 6 micrograms per sample. Naive CD45RAhigh/CD27high T cell percentages were measured by flow cytometry on a PBMC aliquot from every donor. This sample was taken from a study of blood T cells in healthy people across ages (dated by TCRdb to about 2015). Study-wide context: Template switching captured roughly one uniquely barcoded TCR beta cDNA molecule per two T cells in model experiments. To track age-related changes in TCR beta repertoire diversity, the study relied on deep sequencing normalized with unique cDNA molecular identifiers. Donors were grouped into four age groups: young (average about 15 years), middle-aged (around 39), aged (around 62) and long-lived (just over 80). Two additional independent replicas of 1 million unique cDNA reads from the same blood draw were analyzed for two donors (one aged 18 to 29 and one aged 80 or older). Summary of the overall study and its limitations: Because donor CMV infection status was unknown, age-related changes in expanded clonotypes were potentially confounded. Since profiling was done on bulk unsorted PBMCs, naive and antigen-experienced compartments could not be conclusively compared. Estimates of total diversity based on one million sequenced T cells were considered lower bounds and underestimates. The percentage of naive T cells measured by flow cytometry correlated strongly with observed TCR beta diversity. As age increased, observed TCR beta diversity per million T cells dropped in a roughly linear way, and a significant reduction was already evident by age 40. The long-lived group showed more naive CD4+ T cells, fewer expanded clones and increased TCR diversity than the aged group, suggesting age selection.

This same sample was also taken into another study, of T cells of mothers and their children. Per that second paper: Donors were nine systemically healthy Caucasian individuals: three mothers and their six children. cDNA synthesis consumed the entire amount of extracted RNA, loaded at around 1.5 ug RNA in each 15 ul reaction. Sample barcodes and 2-4 random nucleotides were added via the M1S primer in the second PCR. Each mother yielded over 9.5 million TCR beta CDR3 reads and each child 2.5 million to 3 million reads. Thymic selection shapes the output of TCR recombination in a similar way in related and unrelated pairs, and inherited differences have a minor effect. Normalized repertoire overlap was always found to be slightly, but never significantly, higher in related mother-child pairs than in unrelated mother-child pairs. No persistent microchimeric T cell clones were detected, at a sensitivity of around 97 clones per million clonotypes. The study used deep NGS to compare TCR beta repertoires of mothers and children, seeking features distinguishing related mother-child pairs from unrelated individuals. Mothers averaged roughly 40 +/- 4 years of age and children averaged approximately 12 +/- 4 years. After adapter ligation with NEBNext reagents, the libraries were sequenced on Illumina HiSeq 2000 with 100+100 nt paired-end reads. To avoid cross-contamination, the mother libraries and the child libraries were prepared a month apart and sequenced in separate runs. For each donor, between roughly 500,000 and 2,100,000 distinct TCR beta clonotypes were identified. Naive TCR beta clonotypes were estimated from low-frequency clonotypes matched to each donor's FACS-determined naive share, without sorting.

The specimen was blood. The source of this sequence is a boy between 2 and 10 years old in good health. The chain is made from TRBV7-9 and TRBJ2-5, with 10 central nucleotides matching TRBD1. The CDR3 amino acid sequence is: CASGIGQGGETQYF. The sequenced DNA is TGTGCCAGCGGAATCGGACAGGGGGGTGAGACCCAGTACTTC.